A single sample gave rise to the 8 T cell receptor beta chains below, sequenced in a study of CD4+ T cells in melanoma. TCRdb's copy holds only in-frame clones and misses some; the assay was immunoSEQ multiplex PCR. Among about 10,000 clones listed, about 72% were seen once. The sample consisted of cells from a culture (not recorded whether cultured in vitro). These receptors all stem from a human donor with melanoma.

The genes are TRBV11-2 and TRBJ1-1; perhaps TRBD1 as D (5 bases). The V end was cut by 4 bases, the J end by 4 bases, with 16 bases between. The germline V gene has CDR1 SGHAT and CDR2 FQNNGV. There are 15 residues in the CDR3. The CDR3 region has the DNA TGTGCCAGCAGCTCCCTAAGCGGGGGAAGCACTGAAGCTTTCTTT. As protein: CASSSLSGGSTEAFF.

V and J are TRBV30 and TRBJ2-2; D is perhaps TRBD2 (5 bases). This CDR3 comprises 14 residues. The V end lost 6 bases, the J end lost 3 bases, and 14 bases lay between the germline ends. Germline-derived CDR1 and CDR2 are GTSNPN and SVGIG (reference sequence). CDR3 amino acids: CACLTRGYTGELFF. The CDR3 coding sequence is TGTGCCTGCCTAACCCGGGGATACACCGGGGAGCTGTTTTTT.

The J gene is TRBJ1-2, the V gene TRBV2; D ambiguous. Germline V CDR1 and CDR2: SNHLY, FYNNEI. This CDR3 region has 14 residues. V dropped 1 base and J dropped 4 bases, with 10 bases sitting between them. In DNA form, the CDR3 reads TGTGCCAGCAGTGAAGGCAACAGCATCTATGGCTACACCTTC. It encodes CASSEGNSIYGYTF.

In this sample, this clone turned up a few times. J is TRBJ1-5 and V is TRBV6-6; D unresolved. This CDR3 region has 16 residues. CDR1 is MNHNY and CDR2 is SVGAGI in the germline V gene (reference sequence). V was pared by 5 bases and J by 4 bases, with 18 bases between. The CDR3 here is CASSRTAQLSNQPQHF. In DNA form, the CDR3 reads TGTGCCAGCAGTCGGACCGCACAGCTGTCGAATCAGCCCCAGCATTTT.

The gene calls are TRBV5-1 and TRBJ2-3, with 8 bases identical to TRBD2. The ends lost 2 bases at V and 7 bases at J; junction bases unmatched: 6. The germline gives CDR1 SGHRS, CDR2 YFSETQ. There are 14 residues in the CDR3. DNA of the CDR3: TGCGCCAGCAGCTTCCGGCGGGGGGTGTATACGCAGTATTTT. Its translation: CASSFRRGVYTQYF.

The sample holds a few counts of this clone. J is TRBJ2-5 and V is TRBV30, with D tentatively TRBD1 (6 bases). V gave up 0 bases and J gave up 1 base, with 15 bases separating them. Looked up from germline, CDR1 is GTSNPN and CDR2 is SVGIG (reference sequence). The CDR3 loop spans 16 amino acids. The CDR3: CAWSVRDIWVQETQYF. The CDR3 DNA follows: TGTGCCTGGAGTGTCAGGGACATATGGGTCCAAGAGACCCAGTACTTC.

This chain joins TRBV18 and TRBJ2-1, with TRBD2 identical over 10 bases. Germline loops: CDR1 KGHSH, CDR2 LQKENI. The CDR3 totals 15 residues. Trimming took 3 bases from V and 7 from J; bases not matched to a gene: 6. The CDR3 here is CASSPLAGGRNEQFF. Here the CDR3 DNA reads TGTGCCAGCTCACCCTTAGCGGGGGGTCGAAATGAGCAGTTCTTC.

The chain couples TRBV5-4 to TRBJ1-2; TRBD1 matches at 8 bases. With V trimmed by 4 bases and J by 4 bases, 9 bases remained unmatched. The CDR3 is made up of 15 amino acids. CDR1 and CDR2 from the germline V gene are SGHNT and YYREEE (reference sequence). CDR3: CASSSKTGDIYGYTF. As DNA, the CDR3 is TGTGCCAGCAGCAGCAAGACAGGGGACATCTATGGCTACACCTTC.